This TCR beta chain was profiled in a study of cytomegalovirus exposure and HLA in healthy donors. Study results and caveats: Cytomegalovirus status was reportedly diagnosed by the classifier with high sensitivity and specificity. The investigators catalogued under 200 TCR beta chains as cytomegalovirus-associated.

Sequencing was performed with immunoSEQ multiplex PCR; in TCRdb, only in-frame clones are kept and a portion is missing. The sample includes under 150,000 clones, 85% to 90% of them seen just once. Details on this clone: The antigen is unknown.

Trimming took off 6 bases at V and 5 bases at J, with 7 bases between the two ends. The CDR3 runs 11 residues. Germline CDR1 MNHNY, CDR2 SVGAGI (reference sequence). The rearrangement uses TRBV6-6 and TRBJ1-1; D is unclear. The material sequenced was PBMCs. This TCR was sampled from a man in his late teens or twenties in good health and CMV-seropositive. CDR3 sequence: CASSHGTEAFF. DNA of the CDR3: TGTGCCAGCAGCCACGGTACTGAAGCTTTCTTT.